Listed below are T cell receptor beta chains from one sample, sequenced in a study of cytomegalovirus exposure and HLA in healthy donors. Repertoires were generated with immunoSEQ multiplex PCR, while TCRdb's copy carries only in-frame clones and drops some. The data contain 210,000 or so clones, about three quarters of them seen just once; the ten biggest clones take up 2.7%. The sample consisted of PBMCs. These receptors were taken from a woman aged 60-75 years in good health and CMV-seropositive. The CDR3 runs from the conserved cysteine through the conserved F or W. The D gene is left open where the match is weak. Expanded clones are given a class, and other clones once, few, many or no size at all.

NA	TRBV28	TRBJ1-5	TRBD1	TGTGCCAGCAGTTTATCGGGACAGGGTTATCAGCCCCAGCATTTT	CASSLSGQGYQPQHF
NA	TRBV7-9	TRBJ1-6	NA	TGTTCCAGCAGCCCCTGGACTCAATCCTATAATTCACCCCTCCACTTT	CSSSPWTQSYNSPLHF
NA	TRBV5-4	TRBJ2-1	TRBD2	TGTGCCAGCAGCCCGCAGCTAGCGGGAGAAGCAGGTGAGCAGTTCTTC	CASSPQLAGEAGEQFF
once	TRBV7-2	TRBJ1-1	TRBD1	TGTGCCAGCAGCTTAGGCCCAGGGGGTGGGAACACTGAAGCTTTCTTT	CASSLGPGGGNTEAFF
few	TRBV2	TRBJ1-2	NA	TGTGCCAGCAGTGATTTTATAGTTGTTGGTGGCTACACCTTC	CASSDFIVVGGYTF
few	TRBV6-6	TRBJ2-2	NA	TGTGCCAGCAGTTACGGAGCGAACACCGGGGAGCTGTTTTTT	CASSYGANTGELFF
NA	TRBV10-1	TRBJ1-1	NA	TGCGCCAGCAGTGAGCAGGGAAGGACTGAAGCTTTCTTT	CASSEQGRTEAFF
NA	TRBV5-6	TRBJ2-1	TRBD1	TGTGCCAGCAGCATAGGACAGGCCTACTACAATGAGCAGTTCTTC	CASSIGQAYYNEQFF
NA	TRBV30	TRBJ1-1	NA	TGTGCCTGGAGTGTACAACAGGTAAACACTGAAGCTTTCTTT	CAWSVQQVNTEAFF
NA	TRBV7-2	TRBJ2-3	TRBD2	TGTGCCAGCAAGTTGGTAGCGGGGGGGTCTAGAGATACGCAGTATTTT	CASKLVAGGSRDTQYF
few	TRBV7-3	TRBJ1-1	TRBD1	TGTGCCAGCAGCAAGGGGGCAGCCACTGAAGCTTTCTTT	CASSKGAATEAFF
NA	TRBV30	TRBJ1-2	TRBD1	TGTGCCTGGGACGCGTCAGGGGGCTCCTATGGCTACACCTTC	CAWDASGGSYGYTF
once	TRBV7-2	TRBJ2-3	NA	TGTGCCAGCAGCCCCTCCACAGATACGCAGTATTTT	CASSPSTDTQYF
NA	TRBV7-9	TRBJ1-5	NA	TGTGCCAGCAGCCCCGGACAGCCTGTAGGTCAGCCCCAGCATTTT	CASSPGQPVGQPQHF
NA	TRBV5-1	TRBJ2-2	NA	TGCGCCAGCAGCTTACGAGGGTCCGGGGAGCTGTTTTTT	CASSLRGSGELFF
NA	TRBV7-2	TRBJ1-5	TRBD1	TGTGCCAGCAGCTTGGGACAGGGGTTTAGTCAGCCCCAGCATTTT	CASSLGQGFSQPQHF
NA	TRBV19	TRBJ1-1	TRBD1	TGTGCCAGTTCTGGACAGGGGAACACTGAAGCTTTCTTT	CASSGQGNTEAFF
once	TRBV18	TRBJ2-2	NA	TGTGCCAGCTCACCTCGGAGAAGCGGGGAGCTGTTTTTT	CASSPRRSGELFF
NA	TRBV28	TRBJ1-1	NA	TGTGCCAGCAGTTTATCGGGGGGCGGGAACACTGAAGCTTTCTTT	CASSLSGGGNTEAFF